This T cell receptor (beta chain) was sequenced for a study of response to subunit inactivated influenza vaccine. Study-level results: Each seasonal influenza vaccination recruits few new T cells, the authors suggested.

The CDR3 runs 14 residues. With 6 bases removed from V and 6 bases from J, the gap between germline ends came to 15 bases. From the RT-PCR reads, TCRdb called clonotypes with MiXCR, one entry per CDR3 protein. The sample yields approximately 700,000 distinct CDR3 sequences, approximately 15% seen once. This clonotype was seen a handful of times. Its antigen remains unknown. The chain links TRBV12-3 or TRBV12-4 to TRBJ1-5, with D perhaps matching TRBD1 (6 bases). The source of this sequence is a man aged 45-65 years who received an inactivated influenza vaccine. The source was PBMCs from blood, collected 14 to 15 days before vaccination. The CDR3 protein is CASSPVSGAQPQHF. The CDR3 region has the DNA TGTGCCAGCAGCCCCGTGTCGGGGGCTCAGCCCCAGCATTTT.